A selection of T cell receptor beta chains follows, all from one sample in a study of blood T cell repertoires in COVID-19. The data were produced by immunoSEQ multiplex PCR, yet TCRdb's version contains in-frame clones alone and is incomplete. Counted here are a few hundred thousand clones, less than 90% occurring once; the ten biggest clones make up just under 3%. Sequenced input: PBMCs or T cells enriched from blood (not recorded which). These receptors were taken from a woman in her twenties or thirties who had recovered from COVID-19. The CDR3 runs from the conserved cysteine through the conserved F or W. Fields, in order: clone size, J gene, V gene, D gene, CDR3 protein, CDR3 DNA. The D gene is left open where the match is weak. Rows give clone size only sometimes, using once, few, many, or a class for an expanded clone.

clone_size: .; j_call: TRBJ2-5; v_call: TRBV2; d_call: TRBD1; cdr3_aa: CASTGQGGQETQYF; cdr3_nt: TGTGCCAGCACCGGACAGGGTGGGCAAGAGACCCAGTACTTC
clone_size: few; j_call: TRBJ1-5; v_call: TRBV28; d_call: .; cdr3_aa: CASSLPTGFQPQHF; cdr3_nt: TGTGCCAGCAGTTTACCTACAGGGTTTCAGCCCCAGCATTTT
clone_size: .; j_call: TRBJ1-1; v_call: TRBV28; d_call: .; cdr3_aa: CASTLGEDEAFF; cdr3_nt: TGTGCCAGCACCCTCGGGGAAGATGAAGCTTTCTTT
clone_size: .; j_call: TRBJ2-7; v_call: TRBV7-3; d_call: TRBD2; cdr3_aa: CASSHPPGLAREQYF; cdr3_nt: TGTGCCAGCAGCCACCCACCGGGACTAGCGAGGGAGCAGTACTTC
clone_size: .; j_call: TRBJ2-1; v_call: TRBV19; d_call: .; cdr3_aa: CASRGRQGGKNEQFF; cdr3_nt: TGTGCCAGTAGAGGAAGGCAGGGGGGTAAAAATGAGCAGTTCTTC
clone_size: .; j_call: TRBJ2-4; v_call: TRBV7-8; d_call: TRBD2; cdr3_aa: CASSLGGGRAAKNIQYF; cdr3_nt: TGTGCCAGCAGCTTAGGGGGCGGGAGGGCCGCCAAAAACATTCAGTACTTC
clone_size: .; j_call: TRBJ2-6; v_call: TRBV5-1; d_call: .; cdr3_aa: CASSLTTGPGANVLTF; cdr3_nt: TGCGCCAGCAGCTTAACGACAGGACCTGGGGCCAACGTCCTGACTTTC
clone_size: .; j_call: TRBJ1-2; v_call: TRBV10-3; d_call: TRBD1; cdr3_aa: CAISDETGKGYTF; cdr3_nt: TGTGCCATCAGTGACGAGACAGGGAAGGGCTACACCTTC
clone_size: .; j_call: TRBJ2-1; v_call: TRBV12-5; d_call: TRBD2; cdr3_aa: CASGNLAGGGNEQFF; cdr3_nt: TGTGCTAGTGGTAACCTAGCGGGAGGGGGGAATGAGCAGTTCTTC
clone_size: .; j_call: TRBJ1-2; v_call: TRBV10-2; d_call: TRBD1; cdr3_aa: CASSLGQGVSRGYTF; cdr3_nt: TGCGCCAGCAGCTTGGGACAGGGGGTGAGTCGTGGCTACACCTTC
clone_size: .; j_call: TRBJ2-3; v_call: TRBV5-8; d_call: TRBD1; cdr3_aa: CASSFRGHTSTDTQYF; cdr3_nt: TGTGCCAGCAGCTTCAGGGGGCACACTAGCACAGATACGCAGTATTTT
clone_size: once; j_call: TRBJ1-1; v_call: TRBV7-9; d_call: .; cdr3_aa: CASSGPQGTGEAFF; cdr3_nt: TGTGCCAGCAGCGGACCTCAGGGAACAGGTGAAGCTTTCTTT
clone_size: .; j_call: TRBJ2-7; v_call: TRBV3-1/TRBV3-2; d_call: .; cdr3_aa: CASSQRTVGVGEQYF; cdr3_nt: TGTGCCAGCAGCCAGAGGACGGTGGGAGTTGGCGAGCAGTACTTC
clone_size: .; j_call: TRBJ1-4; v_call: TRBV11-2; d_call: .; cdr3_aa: CASSSETGHPNEKLFF; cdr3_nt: TGTGCCAGCAGCTCCGAGACGGGACACCCTAATGAAAAACTGTTTTTT
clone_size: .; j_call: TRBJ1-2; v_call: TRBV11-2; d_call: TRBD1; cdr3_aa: CASSLTGGEGYTF; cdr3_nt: TGTGCCAGCAGCCTAACAGGGGGCGAAGGCTACACCTTC
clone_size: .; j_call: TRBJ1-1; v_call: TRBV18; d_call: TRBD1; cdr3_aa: CASSPQGDTEAFF; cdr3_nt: TGTGCCAGCTCACCGCAGGGGGACACTGAAGCTTTCTTT
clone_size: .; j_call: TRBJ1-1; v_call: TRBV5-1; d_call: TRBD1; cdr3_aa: CASSFGQGRSNTEAFF; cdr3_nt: TGCGCCAGCAGCTTCGGACAGGGAAGGTCGAACACTGAAGCTTTCTTT
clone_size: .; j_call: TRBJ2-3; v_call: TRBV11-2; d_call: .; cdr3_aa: CASNPDDLLLTDTQYF; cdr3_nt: TGTGCCAGCAACCCAGACGACTTACTTCTCACAGATACGCAGTATTTT
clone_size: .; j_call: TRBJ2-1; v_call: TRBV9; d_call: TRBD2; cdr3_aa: CASSVAVGLAYNEQFF; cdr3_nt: TGTGCCAGCAGCGTAGCTGTGGGACTAGCCTACAATGAGCAGTTCTTC
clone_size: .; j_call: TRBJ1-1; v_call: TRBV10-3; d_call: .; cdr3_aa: CATWGDTEAFF; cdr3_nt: TGTGCCACCTGGGGGGACACTGAAGCTTTCTTT
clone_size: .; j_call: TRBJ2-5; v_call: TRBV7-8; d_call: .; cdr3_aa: CASSPAPSTQETQYF; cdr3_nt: TGTGCCAGCAGCCCCGCGCCTAGCACTCAAGAGACCCAGTACTTC
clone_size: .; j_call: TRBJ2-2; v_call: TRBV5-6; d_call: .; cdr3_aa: CASSFLPGPTGELFF; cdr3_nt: TGTGCCAGCAGCTTCCTCCCGGGTCCCACCGGGGAGCTGTTTTTT
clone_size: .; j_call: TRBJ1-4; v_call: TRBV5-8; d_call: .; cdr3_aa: CASSSQVNEKLFF; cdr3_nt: TGTGCCAGCAGCTCACAGGTTAATGAAAAACTGTTTTTT
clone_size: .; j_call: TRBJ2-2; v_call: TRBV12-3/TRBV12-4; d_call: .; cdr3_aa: CASSLAGDGELFF; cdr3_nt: TGTGCCAGCAGTTTAGCGGGCGACGGGGAGCTGTTTTTT
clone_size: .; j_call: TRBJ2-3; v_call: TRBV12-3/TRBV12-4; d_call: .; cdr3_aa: CASSLGRRDTQYF; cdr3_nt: TGTGCCAGCAGTTTAGGGAGGAGAGATACGCAGTATTTT
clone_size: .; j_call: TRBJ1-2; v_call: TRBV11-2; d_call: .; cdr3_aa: CASSLDSVIYGYTF; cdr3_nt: TGTGCCAGCAGCTTAGATAGCGTGATCTATGGCTACACCTTC
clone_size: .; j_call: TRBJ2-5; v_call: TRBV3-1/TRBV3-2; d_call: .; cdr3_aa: CASSRRTKETQYF; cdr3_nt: TGTGCCAGCAGCCGGAGGACTAAAGAGACCCAGTACTTC
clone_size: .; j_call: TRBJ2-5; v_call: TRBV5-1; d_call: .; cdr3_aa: CASSLRSGSQETQYF; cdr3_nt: TGCGCCAGCAGCTTGCGGTCTGGTAGTCAAGAGACCCAGTACTTC
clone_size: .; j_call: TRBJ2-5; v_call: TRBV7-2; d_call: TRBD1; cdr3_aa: CASSYRTGGETQYF; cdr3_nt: TGTGCCAGCAGCTACCGGACAGGGGGAGAGACCCAGTACTTC
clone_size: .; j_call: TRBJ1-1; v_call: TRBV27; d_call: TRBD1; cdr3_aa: CASSQTGVNTEAFF; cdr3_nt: TGTGCCAGCAGTCAGACAGGGGTGAACACTGAAGCTTTCTTT
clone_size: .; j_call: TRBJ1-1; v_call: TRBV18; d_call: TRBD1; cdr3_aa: CASSPQGADTEAFF; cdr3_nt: TGTGCCAGCTCACCACAGGGGGCTGACACTGAAGCTTTCTTT
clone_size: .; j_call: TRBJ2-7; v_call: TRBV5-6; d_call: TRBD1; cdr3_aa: CASSSQGAGEQYF; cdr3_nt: TGTGCCAGCAGCTCACAGGGGGCGGGCGAGCAGTACTTC
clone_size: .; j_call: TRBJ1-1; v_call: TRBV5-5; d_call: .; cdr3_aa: CASSLLSSNTEAFF; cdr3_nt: TGTGCCAGCAGCTTGCTATCGTCGAACACTGAAGCTTTCTTT
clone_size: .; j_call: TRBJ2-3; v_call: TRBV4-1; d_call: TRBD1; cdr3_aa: CASSTLLGTGVTDTQYF; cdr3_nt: TGCGCCAGCAGCACCTTATTGGGGACAGGGGTGACAGATACGCAGTATTTT
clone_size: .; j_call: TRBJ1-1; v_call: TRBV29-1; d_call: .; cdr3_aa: CSVEDQGGAFF; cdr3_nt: TGCAGCGTTGAAGATCAGGGCGGAGCTTTCTTT
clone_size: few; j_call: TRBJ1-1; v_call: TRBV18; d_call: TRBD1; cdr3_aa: CASSLGTGFGNTEAFF; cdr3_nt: TGTGCCAGCTCACTCGGGACAGGGTTTGGGAACACTGAAGCTTTCTTT
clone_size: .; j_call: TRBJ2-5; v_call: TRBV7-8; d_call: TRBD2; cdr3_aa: CASRGTSGGGETQYF; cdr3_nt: TGTGCCAGCAGAGGGACTAGCGGGGGGGGAGAGACCCAGTACTTC
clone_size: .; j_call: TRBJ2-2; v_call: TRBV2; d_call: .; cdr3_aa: CASSVGGRLFF; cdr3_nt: TGTGCCAGCAGTGTCGGGGGGCGGCTGTTTTTT
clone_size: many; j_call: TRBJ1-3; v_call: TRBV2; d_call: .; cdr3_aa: CASSKDSSSGNTIYF; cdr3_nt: TGTGCCAGCAGTAAGGACAGCTCCTCTGGAAACACCATATATTTT
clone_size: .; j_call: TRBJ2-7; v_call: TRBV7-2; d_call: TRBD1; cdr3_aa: CASSPGTVTYEQYF; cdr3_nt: TGTGCCAGCAGTCCCGGGACAGTGACCTACGAGCAGTACTTC
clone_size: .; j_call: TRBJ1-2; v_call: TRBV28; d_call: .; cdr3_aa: CASSLEYPGGGYTF; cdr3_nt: TGTGCCAGCAGTTTAGAATACCCCGGAGGTGGCTACACCTTC
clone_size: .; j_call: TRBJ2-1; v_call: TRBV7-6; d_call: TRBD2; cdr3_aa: CASSSGVPAGPYNEQFF; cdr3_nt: TGTGCCAGCAGTAGCGGAGTCCCAGCGGGACCCTACAATGAGCAGTTCTTC
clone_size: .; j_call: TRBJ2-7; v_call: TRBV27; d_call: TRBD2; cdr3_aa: CASTPLAGAYEQYF; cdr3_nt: TGTGCCAGCACGCCTCTAGCGGGGGCCTACGAGCAGTACTTC
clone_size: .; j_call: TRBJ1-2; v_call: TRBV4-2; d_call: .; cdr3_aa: CASSQARGSSNYGYTF; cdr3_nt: TGTGCCAGCAGCCAAGCTCGGGGGTCCTCTAACTATGGCTACACCTTC
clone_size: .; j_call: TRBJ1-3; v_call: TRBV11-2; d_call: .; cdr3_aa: CASCPRPSGNTIYF; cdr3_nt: TGTGCCAGCTGCCCGCGCCCCTCTGGAAACACCATATATTTT
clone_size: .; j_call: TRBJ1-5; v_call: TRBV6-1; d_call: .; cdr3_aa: CASSERLQPQHF; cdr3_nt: TGTGCCAGCAGTGAGCGCTTACAGCCCCAGCATTTT
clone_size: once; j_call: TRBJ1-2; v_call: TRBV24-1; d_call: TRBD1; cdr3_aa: CATSDPGGVYGYTF; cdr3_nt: TGTGCCACCAGTGACCCAGGGGGCGTCTATGGCTACACCTTC
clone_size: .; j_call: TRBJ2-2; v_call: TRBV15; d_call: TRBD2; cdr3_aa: CATSRDDWLAGVLTGELFF; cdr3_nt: TGTGCCACCAGCAGAGATGACTGGCTAGCGGGAGTTCTGACCGGGGAGCTGTTTTTT